This TCR beta chain was identified in a study of CD8 T cells in Susac syndrome. Negative magnetic isolation gave CD8+ and CD4+ cells; FACS enriched CD8+ TEMRA. When the RNA was reverse transcribed, random hexamers were used with an input of about 0.5 to 1 ug. TCRdb reanalysed the immunoSEQ multiplex PCR reads using MiXCR and keeps one entry per CDR3 protein. Found here are some 120,000 distinct CDR3 sequences, around 90% of them singletons; the top ten hold approximately 0.12%. About this clonotype: A read error may account for a junction end that differs from germline.

The origin of this receptor is a human donor in good health. The sequenced material came from CD8+ T cells from PBMCs.

CDR3 sequence (DNA): TGTGCCAGCAGCTTAGTCGGGTCCTACGAGCAGTGCTTC. Its protein product is CASSLVGSYEQCF. The rearrangement links TRBV7-9 to TRBJ2-7; D unresolved. CDR3 length: 13 residues. Germline CDR1 and CDR2: SEHNR and FQNEAQ (reference sequence).